One and the same sample provided the 30 T cell receptor beta chains below, sequenced in a study of T cell clonotyping in hematopoietic cell transplantation. The table came from immunoSEQ multiplex PCR; TCRdb's copy has only in-frame clones and leaves some out. Among 10,000 to 15,000 clones, roughly 92% were seen once, and the ten largest hold 6.5% to 9%. Sequencing used PBMCs, obtained 100 days after allogeneic stem cell transplant. These receptors all come from a female patient aged 50 to 60 who had an allogeneic stem cell transplant from an unrelated donor, so the T cells may come from the graft donor. Some clones in this sample may be carry-over from other donors' samples.

This rearrangement joins TRBV6-1 to TRBJ1-2; D gene unclear. V lost 5 bases to trimming and J lost 2 bases, with 9 bases between them. The CDR3 is 13 amino acids. Germline values: CDR1 MNHNS, CDR2 SASEGT. CDR3 protein: CASSIQRNYGYTF. CDR3 nucleotide sequence: TGTGCCAGCAGTATACAGCGAAACTATGGCTACACCTTC.

The rearrangement links TRBV11-3 to TRBJ2-3; 12 nucleotides line up with TRBD2. The CDR3 is 18 amino acids. The germline V gene has CDR1 SGHNT and CDR2 YENEEA. The J segment lost 0 bases and the V segment lost 3 bases, leaving 7 bases of the junction unmatched. The CDR3 bases are TGTGCCAGCAGCTTCCCGCGGACTAGCGGGAAGAGCACAGATACGCAGTATTTT. Its translation is CASSFPRTSGKSTDTQYF.

J is TRBJ1-2 and V is TRBV9, with TRBD1 matching over 8 bases. Losses at the gene ends were 3 bases for V and 8 bases for J; bases not matched to a gene: 6. Germline lookup yields CDR1 SGDLS and CDR2 YYNGEE. The CDR3 consists of 13 residues. The CDR3 here is CASSATGAYGYTF. As DNA, the CDR3 is TGTGCCAGCAGCGCGACAGGGGCCTACGGCTACACCTTC.

This clone showed up just once. The gene calls are TRBV5-1 and TRBJ1-4; D remains unclear. CDR3 length: 17 amino acids. Trimming took off 0 bases at V and 0 bases at J, with 12 bases between the two ends. Germline CDR1 and CDR2: SGHRS and YFSETQ. In DNA form, the CDR3 reads TGCGCCAGCAGCTTGGCCTCATCCCAAGCAACTAATGAAAAACTGTTTTTT. This codes for CASSLASSQATNEKLFF.

V usage is TRBV5-6 and J usage is TRBJ2-1; D is ambiguous. V lost 0 bases and J 10 bases, leaving 11 bases between the germline ends. The germline gives CDR1 SGHDT, CDR2 YYEEEE. This CDR3 region has 13 residues. The chain's CDR3 is CASSLEDRGEQFF. The DNA for the CDR3 is TGTGCCAGCAGCTTGGAGGACCGTGGGGAGCAGTTCTTC.

The chain links TRBV2 to TRBJ1-3; D ambiguous. Germline CDR1 and CDR2: SNHLY and FYNNEI. Trimming removed 1 base from V and 4 bases from J, with 17 bases in between. CDR3 length equals 17 residues. As DNA, the CDR3 is TGTGCCAGCAGTGAAGGGTTCGGGAAGCCCTCCGGAAACACCATATATTTT. Protein product: CASSEGFGKPSGNTIYF.

This chain connects TRBV6-6 to TRBJ2-2, with 7 nucleotides matching TRBD1. The CDR3 runs 16 residues. Unmatched junction bases numbered 11, after V lost 5 bases and J lost 5 bases. Germline V gives CDR1 MNHNY, CDR2 SVGAGI (reference sequence). The DNA for the CDR3 is TGTGCCAGCAGTCTACCGGGACAGCTGATAACCGGGGAGCTGTTTTTT. Translation: CASSLPGQLITGELFF.

This chain connects TRBV7-2 to TRBJ2-1, with 10 bases matching TRBD2. Trimming at V came to 1 base and at J to 6 bases, leaving 0 bases not matched to a gene. The CDR3 covers 14 residues. Germline-derived CDR1 and CDR2 are SGHTA and FQGNSA. The CDR3 loop reads CASSLGLAGNEQFF. CDR3 bases: TGTGCCAGCAGCTTAGGACTAGCGGGCAATGAGCAGTTCTTC.

The chain joins TRBV12-2 to TRBJ1-6. TRBV12-2 is an annotated pseudogene. This CDR3 has 14 residues. The CDR3 spells CTPPEASLNSPLHF. DNA for the CDR3: TGTACTCCACCCGAGGCCTCCTTAAATTCACCCCTCCACTTT.

This clone was recorded only once. This chain joins TRBV6-5 and TRBJ1-2; D possibly corresponds to TRBD1 (5 bases). CDR1 and CDR2 (germline): MNHEY, SVGAGI. With 10 bases removed from V and 5 bases from J, the gap between germline ends came to 11 bases. The CDR3 has 11 amino acids. In nucleotides, the CDR3 is TGTGCCATCCAGGGACTGTATGGCTACACCTTC. Encoded protein: CAIQGLYGYTF.

This clone was found once. The chain carries TRBV5-1 and TRBJ2-3; TRBD2 aligns across 7 bases. The germline V gene has CDR1 SGHRS and CDR2 YFSETQ. This CDR3 has 16 amino acids. The V and J ends lost 3 bases and 2 bases, in that order; junction bases with no gene match: 9. The CDR3 sequence: CASSWGRDSLTDTQYF. CDR3 in DNA: TGCGCCAGCAGCTGGGGGAGGGACTCGCTCACAGATACGCAGTATTTT.

The chain couples TRBV5-6 to TRBJ2-7; the match to TRBD1 covers 8 bases. V shed 4 bases and J 0 bases; nucleotides not matched to a gene: 9. Germline assignment: CDR1 SGHDT and CDR2 YYEEEE. CDR3 length: 16 amino acids. CDR3 in amino acids: CASSKLKGQVSYEQYF. The CDR3 coding sequence is TGTGCCAGCAGCAAACTAAAGGGACAGGTCTCCTACGAGCAGTACTTC.

The CDR3 reads CASSYGGSAGHGYTF. The CDR3 coding sequence is TGTGCCAGTAGTTATGGCGGATCAGCAGGTCATGGCTACACCTTC. The rearrangement uses TRBV19 and TRBJ1-2; D is unresolved. The CDR3 totals 15 residues. The V end lost 5 bases, the J end lost 6 bases, and 19 bases lay between the germline ends. In germline, CDR1 is LNHDA, CDR2 SQIVND (reference sequence).

V is TRBV11-2 and J is TRBJ1-4; D might be TRBD1 (6 bases). This CDR3 is 15 amino acids long. Germline CDR1 is SGHAT and CDR2 is FQNNGV. Deletions cut 5 bases from V and 3 bases from J, with 13 bases between. DNA of the CDR3: TGTGCCAGCAGCCCACAGGGTCAGGCTAATGAAAAACTGTTTTTT. Residues: CASSPQGQANEKLFF.

The J gene is TRBJ1-5, the V gene TRBV11-2; no clear D gene. V lost 1 base and J 6 bases, leaving 7 bases between the germline ends. Germline-derived CDR1 and CDR2 are SGHAT and FQNNGV. CDR3 size: 13 residues. Here the CDR3 reads CASSLGESQPQHF. Written as DNA, the CDR3 is TGTGCCAGCAGCTTAGGTGAGAGTCAGCCCCAGCATTTT.

The chain employs TRBV5-4 and TRBJ1-1; perhaps TRBD1 as D (5 bases). This CDR3 has 14 amino acids. Germline V gives CDR1 SGHNT, CDR2 YYREEE (reference sequence). V was cut by 3 bases and J by 1 base, with 10 bases left in between. CDR3 sequence (DNA): TGTGCCAGCAGCTGGGATGGACAGAACACTGAAGCTTTCTTT. Translating it yields CASSWDGQNTEAFF.

The rearrangement joins TRBV2 to TRBJ2-5; maybe TRBD2 (6 bases). This CDR3 is 16 amino acids long. The germline V gene encodes CDR1 SNHLY and CDR2 FYNNEI. V lost 8 bases, J lost 2 bases, and 21 bases lay in between. CDR3: CASGGWHSGQQETQYF. CDR3 nucleotide sequence: TGTGCCAGCGGGGGGTGGCATAGCGGTCAACAAGAGACCCAGTACTTC.

The rearrangement uses TRBV29-1 and TRBJ2-3; weak D call: TRBD1 (6 bases). CDR1 is SQVTM, CDR2 ANQGSEA, per germline. The CDR3 has 15 residues. The CDR3 sequence: CSSMADRSYTDTQYF. The DNA for the CDR3 is TGCAGTAGCATGGCTGACAGGTCGTACACAGATACGCAGTATTTT.

The chain carries TRBV19 and TRBJ1-1; D gene ambiguous. Germline CDR1 and CDR2: LNHDA and SQIVND (reference sequence). Trimming took off 1 base at V and 5 bases at J, with 8 bases between the two ends. The CDR3 is 13 amino acids. The CDR3 DNA follows: TGTGCCAGTAGTATAGGTCAGCTAACTGAAGCTTTCTTT. Translation gives CASSIGQLTEAFF.

The rearrangement uses TRBV10-1 and TRBJ1-5; D is unresolved. CDR3 length equals 13 residues. Germline CDR1 and CDR2: WNHNN and SYGVQD (reference sequence). Between the trimmed V and J ends, which lost 2 bases and 0 bases, there was a span of 2 bases. The CDR3 protein is CASSETSNQPQHF. The CDR3 bases are TGCGCCAGCAGTGAGACTAGCAATCAGCCCCAGCATTTT.

The chain uses TRBV7-8 and TRBJ1-1; D is possibly TRBD1 (6 bases). V gave up 2 bases and J gave up 2 bases, with 12 bases separating them. The CDR3 is 15 amino acids. Germline V gives CDR1 SGHVS, CDR2 FQNEAQ. CDR3 protein: CASSLSGGPNTEAFF. As DNA, the CDR3 is TGTGCCAGCAGCTTATCGGGGGGGCCCAACACTGAAGCTTTCTTT.

This sequence joins TRBV6-6 and TRBJ2-7, with TRBD2 matching over 7 bases. CDR3 length: 12 amino acids. CDR1 is MNHNY, CDR2 SVGAGI, per germline (reference sequence). The V and J ends lost 5 bases and 6 bases, in that order; junction bases with no gene match: 4. CDR3 bases: TGTGCCAGCAGTAAGACTAGCTTCGAGCAGTACTTC. The encoded protein is CASSKTSFEQYF.

V usage is TRBV5-4 and J usage is TRBJ2-3, with D unclear. V was shortened by 0 bases and J by 2 bases, with 10 bases between the two germline ends. Per the germline V gene, CDR1 is SGHNT and CDR2 is YYREEE (reference sequence). This CDR3 spans 15 amino acids. The CDR3: CASSLGQFNTDTQYF. The CDR3 coding sequence is TGTGCCAGCAGCTTGGGACAATTCAACACAGATACGCAGTATTTT. Supplemented by reference TRBV5-4 and TRBJ2-3, the full variable domain reads ETGVTQSPTHLIKTRGQQVTLRCSSQSGHNTVSWYQQALGQGPQFIFQYYREEENGRGNFPPRFSGLQFPNYSSELNVNALELDDSALYLCASSLGQFNTDTQYFGPGTRLTVL.

The chain joins TRBV6-5 to TRBJ1-1; no clear D gene. V lost 0 bases, J lost 9 bases, and 17 bases lay in between. Germline lookup yields CDR1 MNHEY and CDR2 SVGAGI. The CDR3 is 15 residues long. The CDR3 sequence: CASSYSAPRQNQAFF. The CDR3 nucleotides are TGTGCCAGCAGTTACTCCGCCCCGAGGCAGAATCAAGCTTTCTTT.

V and J are TRBV6-5 and TRBJ2-3; 8 bases align to TRBD1. Germline-derived CDR1 and CDR2 are MNHEY and SVGAGI. The CDR3 is 14 residues long. V shed 6 bases, J shed 6 bases, and the junction held 8 bases outside the gene matches. In DNA, the CDR3 is TGTGCCAGCAGAAGACCGGACAGGGATGATACGCAGTATTTT. Translating gives CASRRPDRDDTQYF.

The chain has TRBV25-1 and TRBJ2-2; 9 bases are shared with TRBD1. The germline gives CDR1 MGHDK, CDR2 SYGVNS. This CDR3 is built from 16 residues. J gave up 5 bases and V 3 bases, and 7 bases lay outside the gene matches. This chain's CDR3 is CASSDRDRVGTGELFF. CDR3 nucleotides: TGTGCCAGCAGTGATCGGGACAGGGTTGGAACCGGGGAGCTGTTTTTT.

V and J are TRBV4-1 and TRBJ1-1, with D possibly being TRBD1 (6 bases). This CDR3 comprises 12 residues. Germline V CDR1 and CDR2: MGHRA, YSYEKL. V was shortened by 4 bases and J by 10 bases, with 13 bases between the two germline ends. The CDR3 loop reads CASSLDRSAAFF. DNA for the CDR3: TGCGCCAGCAGCCTCGACAGGTCCGCAGCTTTCTTT.

This sequence joins TRBV7-8 and TRBJ1-2; D is undetermined. The CDR3 covers 13 residues. Trimming took 4 bases from V and 2 from J, leaving 8 bases between them. The germline CDR1 and CDR2 sequences are SGHVS and FQNEAQ. The CDR3 sequence is CASSSVGNYGYTF. The DNA for the CDR3 is TGTGCCAGCAGCTCTGTAGGCAACTATGGCTACACCTTC.

The gene calls are TRBV14 and TRBJ1-1; no reliable D call. The germline V gene encodes CDR1 SGHDN and CDR2 FVKESK. Trimming took 2 bases from V and 0 from J, leaving 7 bases between them. This CDR3 contains 14 residues. The CDR3 is CASSQHQMNTEAFF. The CDR3, as DNA: TGTGCCAGCAGCCAACACCAAATGAACACTGAAGCTTTCTTT. The full variable domain, its missing parts supplied by reference TRBV14 and TRBJ1-1, is EAGVTQFPSHSVIEKGQTVTLRCDPISGHDNLYWYRRVMGKEIKFLLHFVKESKQDESGMPNNRFLAERTGGTYSTLKVQPAELEDSGVYFCASSQHQMNTEAFFGQGTRLTVV.

The chain employs TRBV9 and TRBJ2-3, with 9 bases matching TRBD2. CDR1 is SGDLS and CDR2 is YYNGEE in the germline V gene. The CDR3 sequence is 16 residues long. Losses at the gene ends were 2 bases for V and 3 bases for J; bases not matched to a gene: 7. The CDR3 coding sequence is TGTGCCAGCAGCGTCGCGGGAGGGCCCGTTACAGATACGCAGTATTTT. Its protein product is CASSVAGGPVTDTQYF.